This is a list of T cell receptor beta chains from one sample in a study of beta chain features in type 1 diabetes. The method was immunoSEQ multiplex PCR; TCRdb's version includes in-frame clones alone and lacks a portion of them. The table includes hundreds of thousands of clones, over 10% detected once. Sequencing was done on a sample of naive CD4+ T cells from blood. These receptors all stem from a man between 18 and 29 years old in good health. The CDR3 runs from the conserved cysteine through the conserved F or W. A D gene is named only where the DNA matches it firmly. The listing skips clone size in some rows; elsewhere it reads once, few, many or a size class.

>TRBJ2-1|TRBD2|TRBV5-1|few
CASSLDSGGADNEQFF
TGCGCCAGCAGCTTGGATAGCGGGGGGGCCGACAATGAGCAGTTCTTC
>TRBJ1-1|.|TRBV7-9|few
CASSSSSAEAFF
TGTGCCAGCAGCTCCTCAAGCGCTGAAGCTTTCTTT
>TRBJ2-2|.|TRBV27|.
CASSLLNTGELFF
TGTGCCAGCAGTTTACTAAACACCGGGGAGCTGTTTTTT
>TRBJ2-2|TRBD1|TRBV4-2|.
CASSLQGRNTGELFF
TGTGCCAGCAGCCTACAGGGGCGGAACACCGGGGAGCTGTTTTTT
>TRBJ2-7|.|TRBV7-8|few
CASSLARPVLQGYEQYF
TGTGCCAGCAGCTTAGCTCGACCCGTTCTACAGGGCTACGAGCAGTACTTC
>TRBJ1-6|.|TRBV2|once
CATTGEGGRTPLHF
TGTGCCACCACGGGGGAGGGCGGTCGTACACCCCTCCACTTT
>TRBJ2-2|TRBD1|TRBV11-1|few
CASSLWTGLSNTGELFF
TGTGCCAGCAGCCTTTGGACAGGCTTATCGAACACCGGGGAGCTGTTTTTT
>TRBJ1-1|.|TRBV7-9|.
CALSPAGKNTEAFF
TGTGCGCTATCCCCTGCGGGAAAGAACACTGAAGCTTTCTTT
>TRBJ2-5|.|TRBV19|.
CASSALRGKETQYF
TGTGCCAGTAGTGCCCTGAGGGGGAAAGAGACCCAGTACTTC
>TRBJ2-3|.|TRBV18|.
CASSPNRGTDTQYF
TGTGCCAGCTCACCCAACAGAGGCACAGATACGCAGTATTTT
>TRBJ1-1|.|TRBV7-9|.
CASSLWEGPEAFF
TGTGCCAGCAGCCTCTGGGAGGGGCCTGAAGCTTTCTTT
>TRBJ1-2|TRBD1|TRBV18|.
CASSPAQGYNYGYTF
TGTGCCAGCTCACCAGCACAGGGGTACAACTATGGCTACACCTTC
>TRBJ2-7|.|TRBV7-9|few
CASTPTGATYEQYF
TGTGCCAGCACCCCGACAGGCGCAACCTACGAGCAGTACTTC
>TRBJ2-6|.|TRBV5-8|.
CASSFGGTGANVLTF
TGTGCCAGCAGCTTTGGGGGGACTGGGGCCAACGTCCTGACTTTC
>TRBJ2-1|TRBD2|TRBV7-9|few
CARSSGDSYNEQFF
TGTGCCAGATCTAGCGGGGACTCCTACAATGAGCAGTTCTTC
>TRBJ2-7|TRBD2|TRBV7-2|.
CASSGGGGGTRYEQYF
TGTGCCAGCAGCGGGGGAGGCGGGGGTACCCGCTACGAGCAGTACTTC
>TRBJ2-1|.|TRBV9|few
CASSLRTVLTYNEQFF
TGTGCCAGCAGCTTGCGGACAGTCTTAACCTACAATGAGCAGTTCTTC
>TRBJ1-2|TRBD1|TRBV30|.
CAWSPAGTGSNYGYTF
TGTGCCTGGAGTCCGGCCGGGACAGGGTCTAACTATGGCTACACCTTC
>TRBJ1-5|TRBD1|TRBV6-5|few
CASSYSDRAQPQHF
TGTGCCAGCAGTTACTCTGACAGGGCTCAGCCCCAGCATTTT
>TRBJ2-5|TRBD2|TRBV7-2|.
CASSSRPGGGETQYF
TGTGCCAGCAGCTCTCGACCGGGGGGAGGAGAGACCCAGTACTTC
>TRBJ1-1|.|TRBV6-5|few
CASSYSYRGGTEAFF
TGTGCCAGCAGTTATAGCTACCGCGGGGGCACTGAAGCTTTCTTT
>TRBJ2-7|TRBD1|TRBV10-3|.
CATKTGTGSGEQYF
TGTGCCACTAAAACCGGGACAGGGTCCGGCGAGCAGTACTTC
>TRBJ1-1|.|TRBV29-1|.
CSVGKRPTEGGVNTEAFF
TGCAGCGTGGGGAAGCGCCCGACAGAGGGCGGGGTGAACACTGAAGCTTTCTTT
>TRBJ2-7|TRBD1|TRBV28|few
CASSRPGQGHEQYF
TGTGCCAGCAGTCGACCGGGACAGGGCCACGAGCAGTACTTC
>TRBJ2-3|TRBD2|TRBV10-3|few
CAISESRLARNTDTQYF
TGTGCCATCAGTGAGTCACGACTAGCGAGAAACACAGATACGCAGTATTTT
>TRBJ1-4|.|TRBV18|.
CASHLGAAGEKLFF
TGTGCCAGCCACCTGGGAGCCGCCGGCGAAAAACTGTTTTTT
>TRBJ1-1|.|TRBV5-1|.
CASSLGSAMNTEAFF
TGCGCCAGCAGCTTGGGTTCAGCGATGAACACTGAAGCTTTCTTT